These T cell receptor beta chains were read from a single sample in a study of blood T cell repertoires in COVID-19. Repertoires were generated with immunoSEQ multiplex PCR, while TCRdb's copy carries only in-frame clones and drops some. The sample carries fewer than 300,000 clones, less than 90% recorded once. Input material: peripheral blood. The source is a woman aged 70-85 years with active or convalescent COVID-19. The CDR3 runs from the conserved cysteine through the conserved F or W. Fields, in order: clone size, J gene, D gene, V gene, CDR3 DNA, CDR3 protein. A D gene is named only where the DNA matches it firmly. Expanded clones get a size class; other rows say once, few or many, or leave the size out.

few	TRBJ1-3	.	TRBV5-4	TGTGCCAGCAGCCGGGGGGAGGCCCGCTCTGGAAACACCATATATTTT	CASSRGEARSGNTIYF
.	TRBJ1-1	.	TRBV19	TGTGCCAGTAGTATGGAACAGGGAACTGAAGCTTTCTTT	CASSMEQGTEAFF
.	TRBJ2-7	TRBD1	TRBV7-2	TGTGCCAGCAGCTTAGCGGGACAGAGCTACGAGCAGTACTTC	CASSLAGQSYEQYF
.	TRBJ1-2	TRBD1	TRBV5-8	TGTGCCAGCAGCTTCGACAGGGCCCAAATGGGCTACACCTTC	CASSFDRAQMGYTF
.	TRBJ2-1	.	TRBV30	TGTGCCTGGATGGCCCGGGAGGAGCAGTTCTTC	CAWMAREEQFF
.	TRBJ1-1	.	TRBV6-2/TRBV6-3	TGTGCCAGCAGCTCCGGACTGTACACTGAAGCTTTCTTT	CASSSGLYTEAFF
.	TRBJ2-5	.	TRBV19	TGTGCCAGTAGTCGACAGATACGGGAGACCCAGTACTTC	CASSRQIRETQYF
.	TRBJ1-2	.	TRBV6-5	TGTGCCAGCAACAAACAGGGTCGGTCATCGGGTGGCTACACCTTC	CASNKQGRSSGGYTF
.	TRBJ1-6	.	TRBV6-6	TGTGCCAGCAGTTACGCGGGAGATAATTCACCCCTCCACTTT	CASSYAGDNSPLHF
few	TRBJ2-1	TRBD2	TRBV11-3	TGTGCCAGCAGCTTAGAAGGCGGGAGGGCCAATGAGCAGTTCTTC	CASSLEGGRANEQFF
.	TRBJ2-5	.	TRBV5-1	TGCGCCAGCAGCTTGGATGTCAGACGGGAAGAGACCCAGTACTTC	CASSLDVRREETQYF
.	TRBJ2-7	.	TRBV4-1	TGCGCCAGCAGCGCGAGTTCAGGGTCCTACGAGCAGTACTTC	CASSASSGSYEQYF
.	TRBJ2-5	TRBD2	TRBV30	TGTGCCTGGAAATTTATTAGCGGGAGCCTCGGGGAGACCCAGTACTTC	CAWKFISGSLGETQYF